This T cell receptor (beta chain) was observed in a study of blood T cell repertoires in COVID-19. Clones were read by immunoSEQ multiplex PCR, and TCRdb kept only the in-frame ones, dropping some. The sample yields some 200,000 clones, around 85% seen once. Trimming took 6 bases from V and 0 from J, leaving 14 bases between them. Germline CDR1 and CDR2: MDHEN and SYDVKM. The CDR3 contains 15 residues. V is TRBV28 and J is TRBJ1-2; tentatively, D is TRBD1 (6 bases). This clonotype was obtained from a woman in her seventies with acute or convalescent COVID-19. The sample comprised peripheral blood. DNA of the CDR3: TGTGCCAGCAGGTCACAGGGACCAGCTAACTATGGCTACACCTTC. Its protein is CASRSQGPANYGYTF.